This T cell receptor beta chain appears in the sequencing data of a study of T cell responses to AZD1222 COVID-19 vaccine (dated by TCRdb to the early 2020s). Describing the broader study: A total of about 250 trial participants underwent TCR sequencing, of whom about 210 had received two doses of AZD1222 and some 26 had received two doses of the MenACWY control vaccine. Trial participants were enrolled into age subgroups of 18-55, 56-69 and 70-plus years, which contained 148, 28 and 57 TCR-sequenced participants, respectively. General study outcomes and caveats: After two AZD1222 doses, both the breadth and the depth of spike-specific TCRs were significantly higher than at day 0 and than in MenACWY recipients. CD4 TCRs associated with the vaccine covered the entire spike protein, and the dominant responses were in regions 160-218 and 743-854. Participants were mostly white British and included more females than males, and it was suggested by the authors that clonal diversity may have been underestimated. Because no samples from the day 14 peak response were available, repertoires could be characterized only after the peak T cell response. Reportedly, close to half of the unique spike-specific TCRs recognized epitopes lying outside the regions that are mutated in the B.1.351 and B.1.1.7 variants. In the small 56-69-year group, the increase in depth fell short of significance, most likely because of low power. Only five to seven AZD1222 recipients were SARS-CoV-2 seropositive at baseline, limiting conclusions about previously exposed vaccinees.

What this sample's time point label stands for: about 28 days (+/-7) after the second vaccine dose. AZD1222 recipients whose second dose came at about 4 weeks and those whose second dose came at about 12 weeks were combined into one group, since spike-specific TCR depth and breadth did not differ between the two schedules. Vaccinee samples came from UK trials COV001 and COV002, including a single-blind randomized controlled phase 2/3 trial of AZD1222 (ChAdOx1 nCoV-19) in healthy adults. For TCRbeta chain sequencing, PBMC samples were collected from trial participants at day 0 and at day 28 after the second dose. The CDR3 regions of human TCRbeta chains were subjected to immunosequencing. For the original study's pipeline: TCRs in the repertoires were matched against a reference library of SARS-CoV-2-specific TCRs that had been generated with the MIRA antigen-specificity platform. Breadth meant the fraction of unique TCRs that were SARS-CoV-2-associated, whereas depth meant the fraction of total T cells that were SARS-CoV-2-associated. Using the MIRA data, each spike-specific TCR was mapped to the spike region that the TCR reacts to and placed in a CD4 or CD8 class. Log10-transformed breadth and depth values were compared by one-way ANOVA with Sidak's multiple comparisons tests. TCRdb re-hosts the immuneACCESS table, in-frame sequences only. Its copies lack some clones; in the studies checked, an unresolved V gene accounts for under half of them, and the cause for the rest is not known. For V, J and clone size, that table is used; D and trimming come from the DNA. This sample lists more than 95,000 clones; roughly 86% were detected once. The ten biggest clones cover about 16% of the sample.

The V and J ends are trimmed by 4 bases and 0 bases, leaving 7 bases between them. Via the germline V gene, CDR1 is SGHRS and CDR2 YFSETQ. The CDR3 covers 13 residues, taking in both the cysteine and the phenylalanine. This entry keeps only the CDR3 DNA: 39 bases, framed from base 1. A note on this clone: The antigen this receptor binds is unknown. Within one base of it there is no much larger clone, and no base qualities were kept.

Recombination connected TRBV5-1 to TRBJ1-1, with the identity of the D gene unclear. The material sequenced was peripheral blood, taken 28 days after the second AZD1222 dose. This receptor was identified in an adult who received the AZD1222 COVID-19 vaccine. CDR3 region: CASSPIMNTEAFF. The nucleotides are TGCGCCAGCAGCCCCATTATGAACACTGAAGCTTTCTTT.